In this sample, the clone carrying this T cell receptor (beta chain) turned up a few times. Its specificity is unknown. This specimen comes from a study of cytomegalovirus exposure and HLA in healthy donors. The donors formed part of the approximately 130-subject validation cohort, distinct from the roughly 630-subject first cohort. Here immunoSEQ multiplex PCR was the method, and the copy in TCRdb shows in-frame clones only, minus some. The sample records 150,000 to 250,000 clones, 80% to 90% being singletons. J lost 4 bases, V lost 3 bases, and 3 bases had no gene match. CDR1 and CDR2 from the germline V gene are SGHTA and FQGNSA. CDR3 length equals 14 residues. Findings of the study overall: 164 TCR beta chains were listed as cytomegalovirus-associated. First-cohort TCR clusters tended to co-occur in the 95 to 150 validation repertoires, a later analysis found. Three of the chains that were CMV-associated were confirmed in vitro to be specific for CMV antigens.

The receptor was isolated from a woman under 40 in good health and CMV-seronegative. The rearrangement links TRBV7-2 to TRBJ1-5, with 7 bases that match TRBD1. Sequenced: PBMCs. The CDR3 DNA is TGTGCCAGCAGCTTGTGGGGACAGAATCAGCCCCAGCATTTT. Translation gives CASSLWGQNQPQHF.